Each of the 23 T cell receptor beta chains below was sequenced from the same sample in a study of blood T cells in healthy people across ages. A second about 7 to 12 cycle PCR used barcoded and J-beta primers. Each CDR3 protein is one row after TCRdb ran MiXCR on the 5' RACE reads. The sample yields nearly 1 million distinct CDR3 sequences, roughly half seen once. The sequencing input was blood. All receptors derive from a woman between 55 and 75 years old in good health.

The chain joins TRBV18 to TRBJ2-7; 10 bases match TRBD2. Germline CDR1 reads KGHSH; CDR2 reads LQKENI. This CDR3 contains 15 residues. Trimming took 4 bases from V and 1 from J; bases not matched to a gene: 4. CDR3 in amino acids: CASSRAGGPSYEQYF. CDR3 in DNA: TGTGCCAGCTCACGAGCGGGAGGGCCTTCCTACGAGCAGTACTTC.

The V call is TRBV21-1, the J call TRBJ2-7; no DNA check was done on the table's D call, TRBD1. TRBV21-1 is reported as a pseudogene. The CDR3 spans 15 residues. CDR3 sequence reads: CASSMGGQAGGEQYF. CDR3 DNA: TGTGCCAGCAGCATGGGGGGACAGGCAGGGGGCGAGCAGTACTTC.

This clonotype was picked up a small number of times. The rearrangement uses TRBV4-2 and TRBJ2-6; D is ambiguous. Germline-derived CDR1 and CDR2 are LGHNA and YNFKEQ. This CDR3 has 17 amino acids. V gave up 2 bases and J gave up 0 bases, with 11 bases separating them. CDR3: CASSQRSQRSGANVLTF. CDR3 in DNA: TGTGCCAGCAGCCAACGCTCACAGCGCTCTGGGGCCAACGTCCTGACTTTC.

The CDR3 DNA reads as TGCAGTGCTACCGGGACTAGCGAGATCTACAATGAGCAGTTCTTC. Translating gives CSATGTSEIYNEQFF. The chain combines TRBV20-1 with TRBJ2-1; 10 nucleotides match TRBD2. V trimming: 4 bases; J trimming: 3 bases; junction bases outside the gene matches: 6. The CDR3 runs to 15 residues. Germline lookup yields CDR1 DFQATT and CDR2 SNEGSKA (reference sequence).

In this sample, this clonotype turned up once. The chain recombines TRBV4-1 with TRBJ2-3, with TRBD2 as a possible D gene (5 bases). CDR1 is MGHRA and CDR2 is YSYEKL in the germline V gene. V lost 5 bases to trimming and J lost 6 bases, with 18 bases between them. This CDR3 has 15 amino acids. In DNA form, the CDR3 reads TGCGCCAGCAGCACTCGGGAAGCCCGGTCGGATACGCAGTATTTT. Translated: CASSTREARSDTQYF.

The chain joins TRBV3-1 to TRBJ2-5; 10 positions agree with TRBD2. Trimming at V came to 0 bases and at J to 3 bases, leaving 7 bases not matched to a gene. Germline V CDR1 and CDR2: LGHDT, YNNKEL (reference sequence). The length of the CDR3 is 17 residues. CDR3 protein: CASSQDRTAGGEETQYF. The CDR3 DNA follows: TGTGCCAGCAGCCAAGATCGAACAGCGGGAGGGGAAGAGACCCAGTACTTC.

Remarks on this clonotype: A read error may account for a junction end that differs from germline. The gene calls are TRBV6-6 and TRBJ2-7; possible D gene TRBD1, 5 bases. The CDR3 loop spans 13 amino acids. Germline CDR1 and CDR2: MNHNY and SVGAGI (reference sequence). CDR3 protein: CAGRKGWKLEQYF. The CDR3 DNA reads TGTGCCGGCAGGAAGGGGTGGAAACTCGAGCAGTACTTC.

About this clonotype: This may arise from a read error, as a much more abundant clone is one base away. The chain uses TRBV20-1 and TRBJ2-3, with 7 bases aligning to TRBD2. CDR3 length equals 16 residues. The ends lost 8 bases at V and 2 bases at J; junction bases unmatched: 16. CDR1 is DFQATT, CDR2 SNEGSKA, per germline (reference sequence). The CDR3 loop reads CSTGRRASGYTDTQYF. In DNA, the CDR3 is TGCAGTACTGGCCGGCGGGCTAGCGGTTACACAGATACGCAGTATTTT.

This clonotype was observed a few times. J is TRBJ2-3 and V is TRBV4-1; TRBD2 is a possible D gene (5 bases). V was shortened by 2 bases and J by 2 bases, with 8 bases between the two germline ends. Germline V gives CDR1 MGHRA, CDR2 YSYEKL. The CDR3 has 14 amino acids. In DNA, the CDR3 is TGCGCCAGCAGCCAACCCCGGGACACAGATACGCAGTATTTT. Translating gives CASSQPRDTDTQYF.

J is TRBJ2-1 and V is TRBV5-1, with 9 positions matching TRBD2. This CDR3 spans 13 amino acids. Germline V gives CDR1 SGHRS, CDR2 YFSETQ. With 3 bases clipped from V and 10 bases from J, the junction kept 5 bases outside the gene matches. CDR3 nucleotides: TGCGCCAGCAGCTATAGCGGGGGTACAGAGCAGTTCTTC. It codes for CASSYSGGTEQFF.

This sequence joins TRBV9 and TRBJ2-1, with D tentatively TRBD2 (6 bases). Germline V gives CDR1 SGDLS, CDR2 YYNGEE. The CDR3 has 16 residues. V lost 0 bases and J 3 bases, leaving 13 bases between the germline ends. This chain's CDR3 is CASSVVSSAIYNEQFF. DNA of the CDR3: TGTGCCAGCAGCGTAGTATCTAGCGCGATCTACAATGAGCAGTTCTTC.

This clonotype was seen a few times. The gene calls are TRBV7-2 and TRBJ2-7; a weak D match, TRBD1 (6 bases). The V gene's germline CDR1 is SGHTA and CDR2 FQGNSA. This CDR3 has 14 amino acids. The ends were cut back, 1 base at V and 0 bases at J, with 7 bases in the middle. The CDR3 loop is CASSLEGVSYEQYF. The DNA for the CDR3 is TGTGCCAGCAGCTTAGAGGGGGTCTCCTACGAGCAGTACTTC.

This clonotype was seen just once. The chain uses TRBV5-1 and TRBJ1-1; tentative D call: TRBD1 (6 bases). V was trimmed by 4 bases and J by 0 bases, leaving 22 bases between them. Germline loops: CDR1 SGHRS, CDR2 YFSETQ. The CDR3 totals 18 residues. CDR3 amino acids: CASSPALLTGTMNTEAFF. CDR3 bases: TGCGCCAGCAGCCCGGCCCTACTGACAGGAACCATGAACACTGAAGCTTTCTTT.

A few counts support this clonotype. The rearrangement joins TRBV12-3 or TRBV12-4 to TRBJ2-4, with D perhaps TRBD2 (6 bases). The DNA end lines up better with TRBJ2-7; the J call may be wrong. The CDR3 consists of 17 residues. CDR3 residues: CASSFYFGVLGGDEQYF. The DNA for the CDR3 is TGTGCCAGCAGTTTTTATTTTGGGGTTCTGGGAGGCGACGAGCAGTACTTC.

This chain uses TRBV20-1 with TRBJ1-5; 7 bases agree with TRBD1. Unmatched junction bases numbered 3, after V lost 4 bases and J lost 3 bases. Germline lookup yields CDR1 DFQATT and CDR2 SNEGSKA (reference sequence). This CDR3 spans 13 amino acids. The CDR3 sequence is CSAKGQYNQPQHF. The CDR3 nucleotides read TGCAGTGCTAAGGGACAGTACAATCAGCCCCAGCATTTT.

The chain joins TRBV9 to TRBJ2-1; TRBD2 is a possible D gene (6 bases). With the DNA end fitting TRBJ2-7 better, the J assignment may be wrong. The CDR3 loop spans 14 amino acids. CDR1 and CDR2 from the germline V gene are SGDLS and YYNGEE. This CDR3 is CASSVGGLYNEQYF. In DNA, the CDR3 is TGTGCCAGCAGCGTAGGGGGACTGTACAATGAGCAGTACTTC.

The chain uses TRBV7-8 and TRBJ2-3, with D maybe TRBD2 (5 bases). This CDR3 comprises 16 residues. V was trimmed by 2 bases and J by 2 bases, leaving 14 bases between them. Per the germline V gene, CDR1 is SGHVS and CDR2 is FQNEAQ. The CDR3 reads CASSLLSLGDTDTQYF. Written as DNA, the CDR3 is TGTGCCAGCAGCTTATTAAGTCTGGGAGACACAGATACGCAGTATTTT.

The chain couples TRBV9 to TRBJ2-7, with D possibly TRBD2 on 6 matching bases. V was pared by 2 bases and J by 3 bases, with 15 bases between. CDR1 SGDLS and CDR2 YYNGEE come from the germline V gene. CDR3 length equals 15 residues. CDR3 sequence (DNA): TGTGCCAGCAGCGTCGGAGGGCAGTGGATCTACGAGCAGTACTTC. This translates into CASSVGGQWIYEQYF.

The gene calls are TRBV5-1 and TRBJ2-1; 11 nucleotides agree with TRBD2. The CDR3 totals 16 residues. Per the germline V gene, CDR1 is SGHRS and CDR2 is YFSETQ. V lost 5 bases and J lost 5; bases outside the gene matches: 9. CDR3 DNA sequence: TGCGCCAGCAGACGTAGACTAGCGGGGATCAACAATGAGCAGTTCTTC. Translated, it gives CASRRRLAGINNEQFF.

CDR3 region: CASSLVGTGFTDTQYF. The CDR3 bases are TGCGCCAGCAGCTTGGTTGGGACAGGGTTCACAGATACGCAGTATTTT. The V gene is TRBV5-1, the J gene TRBJ2-3; 9 bases match TRBD1. Germline CDR1 SGHRS, CDR2 YFSETQ. The CDR3 covers 16 residues. V trimming: 0 bases; J trimming: 2 bases; junction bases outside the gene matches: 4. The entire variable domain, with the rest obtained from reference TRBV5-1 and TRBJ2-3, is as follows: KAGVTQTPRYLIKTRGQQVTLSCSPISGHRSVSWYQQTPGQGLQFLFEYFSETQRNKGNFPGRFSGRQFSNSRSEMNVSTLELGDSALYLCASSLVGTGFTDTQYFGPGTRLTVL.

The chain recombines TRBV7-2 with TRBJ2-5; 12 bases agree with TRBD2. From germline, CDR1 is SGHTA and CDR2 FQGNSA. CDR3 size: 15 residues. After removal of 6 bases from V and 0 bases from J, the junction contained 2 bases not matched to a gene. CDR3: CASRRTSGNQETQYF. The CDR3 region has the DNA TGTGCCAGCAGAAGGACTAGCGGGAACCAAGAGACCCAGTACTTC.

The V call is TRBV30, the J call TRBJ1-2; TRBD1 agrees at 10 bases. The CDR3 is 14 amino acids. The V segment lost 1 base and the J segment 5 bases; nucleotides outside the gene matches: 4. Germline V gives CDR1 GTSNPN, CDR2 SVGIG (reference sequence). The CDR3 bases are TGTGCCTGGAGTGCGGGACAGGGGCGATATGGCTACACCTTC. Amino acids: CAWSAGQGRYGYTF. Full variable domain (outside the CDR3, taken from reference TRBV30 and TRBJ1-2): SQTIHQWPATLVQPVGSPLSLECTVEGTSNPNLYWYRQAAGRGLQLLFYSVGIGQISSEVPQNLSASRPQDRQFILSSKKLLLSDSGFYLCAWSAGQGRYGYTFGSGTRLTVV.

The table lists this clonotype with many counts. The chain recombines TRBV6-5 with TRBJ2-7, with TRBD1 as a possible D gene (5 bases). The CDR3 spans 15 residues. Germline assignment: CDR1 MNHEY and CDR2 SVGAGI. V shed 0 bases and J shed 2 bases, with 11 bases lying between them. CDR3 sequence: CASSYSAGFAYEQYF. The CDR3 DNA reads TGTGCCAGCAGTTACTCGGCAGGGTTCGCCTACGAGCAGTACTTC.